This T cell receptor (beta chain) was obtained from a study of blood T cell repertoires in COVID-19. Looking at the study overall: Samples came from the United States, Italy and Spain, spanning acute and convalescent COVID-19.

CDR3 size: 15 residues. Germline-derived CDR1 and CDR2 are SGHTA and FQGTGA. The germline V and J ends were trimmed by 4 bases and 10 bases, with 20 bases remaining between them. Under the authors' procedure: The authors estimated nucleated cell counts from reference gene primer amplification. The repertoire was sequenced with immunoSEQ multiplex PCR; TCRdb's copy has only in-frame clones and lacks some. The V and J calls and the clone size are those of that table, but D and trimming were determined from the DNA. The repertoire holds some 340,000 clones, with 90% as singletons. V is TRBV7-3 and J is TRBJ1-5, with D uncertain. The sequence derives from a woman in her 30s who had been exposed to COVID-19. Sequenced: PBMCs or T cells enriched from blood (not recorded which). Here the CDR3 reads CASSWARAEFKPQHF. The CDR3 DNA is TGTGCCAGCAGCTGGGCGCGGGCAGAGTTCAAACCCCAGCATTTT. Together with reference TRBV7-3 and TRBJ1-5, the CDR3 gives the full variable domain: GAGVSQTPSNKVTEKGKYVELRCDPISGHTALYWYRQSLGQGPEFLIYFQGTGAADDSGLPNDRFFAVRPEGSVSTLKIQRTERGDSAVYLCASSWARAEFKPQHFGDGTRLSIL.